These 4 T cell receptor beta chains originate from one sample sequenced in a study of beta chain features in type 1 diabetes. Study conclusions and caveats: When Type 1 diabetes patients were examined, their TCRB CDR3s proved moderately but significantly shorter in all four CD4+ subsets.

No antigen is known for these receptors. As every portion of the isolated RNA was reverse transcribed, the sequencing read expressed TCRB transcripts. TCRdb keeps only in-frame clones here, not all; method: immunoSEQ multiplex PCR. The data contain approximately 360,000 clones, around 12% of them seen just once; the ten biggest clones take up 0.01%. Sequencing was done on a sample of naive CD4+ T cells from blood. These receptors were collected from a woman aged 18-29 years with type 1 diabetes.

This chain joins TRBV9 and TRBJ2-1; perhaps TRBD2 as D (7 bases). V lost 3 bases and J 6 bases, leaving 13 bases between the germline ends. Germline V CDR1 and CDR2: SGDLS, YYNGEE. This CDR3 is built from 14 residues. This chain's CDR3 is CASSEVGGVNEQFF. As DNA, the CDR3 is TGTGCCAGCAGCGAAGTAGGGGGGGTCAATGAGCAGTTCTTC.

V is TRBV7-9 and J is TRBJ2-2; TRBD2 aligns across 7 bases. V lost 4 bases and J lost 3; bases outside the gene matches: 8. CDR3 length: 16 residues. Germline V gene data show CDR1 as SEHNR and CDR2 as FQNEAQ (reference sequence). In DNA, the CDR3 is TGTGCCAGCAGCTATCCACCGCGGGGGTACACCGGGGAGCTGTTTTTT. Translated, it gives CASSYPPRGYTGELFF.

This clone appeared a few times. The V call is TRBV9, the J call TRBJ2-1; 13 bases map to TRBD2. The CDR3 runs to 15 residues. The germline gives CDR1 SGDLS, CDR2 YYNGEE. V was clipped by 3 bases and J by 8 bases; unmatched bases: 5. The chain's CDR3 is CASSGTSGRGDEQFF. The CDR3 DNA is TGTGCCAGCAGCGGGACTAGCGGGAGAGGCGATGAGCAGTTCTTC. Combining the CDR3 with reference TRBV9 and TRBJ2-1 gives the whole variable domain DSGVTQTPKHLITATGQRVTLRCSPRSGDLSVYWYQQSLDQGLQFLIQYYNGEERAKGNILERFSAQQFPDLHSELNLSSLELGDSALYFCASSGTSGRGDEQFFGPGTRLTVL.

This clone has a handful of counts. V gene TRBV4-1 combines with J gene TRBJ2-7, with D hard to call. Trimming cost V 4 bases and J 4 bases, with 17 bases left between them. This CDR3 spans 15 amino acids. Looked up from germline, CDR1 is MGHRA and CDR2 is YSYEKL. The DNA for the CDR3 is TGCGCCAGCAGCCCCTCAGTAACAGTCCAATACGAGCAGTACTTC. It is translated as CASSPSVTVQYEQYF.